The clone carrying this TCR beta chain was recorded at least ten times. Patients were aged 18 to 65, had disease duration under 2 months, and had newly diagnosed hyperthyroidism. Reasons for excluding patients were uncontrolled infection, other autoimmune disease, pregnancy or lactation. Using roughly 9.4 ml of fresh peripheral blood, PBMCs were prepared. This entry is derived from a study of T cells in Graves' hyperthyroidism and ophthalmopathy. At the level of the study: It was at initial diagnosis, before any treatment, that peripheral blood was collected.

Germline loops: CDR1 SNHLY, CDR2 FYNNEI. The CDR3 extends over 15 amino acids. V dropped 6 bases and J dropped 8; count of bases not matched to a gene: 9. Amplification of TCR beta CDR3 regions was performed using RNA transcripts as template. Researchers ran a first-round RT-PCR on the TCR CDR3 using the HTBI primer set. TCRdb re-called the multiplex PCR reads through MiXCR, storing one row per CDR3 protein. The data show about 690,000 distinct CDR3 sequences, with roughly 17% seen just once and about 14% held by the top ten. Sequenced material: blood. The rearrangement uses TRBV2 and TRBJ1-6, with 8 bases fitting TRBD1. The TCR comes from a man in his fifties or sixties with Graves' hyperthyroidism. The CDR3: CASSEGQAAHSPLHF. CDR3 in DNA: TGTGCCAGCAGCGAGGGACAGGCAGCCCATTCACCCCTCCACTTT.